This is a list of T cell receptor beta chains from one sample in a study of cytomegalovirus exposure and HLA in healthy donors. TCRdb's table, derived via immunoSEQ multiplex PCR, lists solely in-frame clones and lacks some. The sample comprises some 220,000 clones, about 90% of which are singletons, and 1% to 1.2% rests with the top ten. Specimen: PBMCs. These receptors were obtained from a woman in her late teens or twenties in good health and CMV-seronegative. The CDR3 runs from the conserved cysteine through the conserved F or W.

V gene: TRBV7-2
CDR3 protein: CASSLRGLAKTNTGELFF

V gene: TRBV6-4
CDR3 protein: CASSDESPAGGNTGELFF

V gene: TRBV7-8
CDR3 protein: CASSLYSTGAPYEQYF

V gene: TRBV2
CDR3 protein: CASSELGTGKETQYF

V gene: TRBV4-2
CDR3 protein: CASSLKSGRDSYNEQFF

V gene: TRBV7-9
CDR3 protein: CASSLRGSSYNEQFF

V gene: TRBV18
CDR3 protein: CASSPPRTGALNTEAFF

V gene: TRBV19
CDR3 protein: CASKQGMRTEAFF

V gene: TRBV6-5
CDR3 protein: CASSYKGWQGYTF

V gene: TRBV18
CDR3 protein: CASSPLAAGTDTQYF

V gene: TRBV10-3
CDR3 protein: CAIRTSSGEQFF

V gene: TRBV27
CDR3 protein: CASSSTLAYEQYF

V gene: TRBV18
CDR3 protein: CASSPWTDGYTF

V gene: TRBV6-1
CDR3 protein: CASREGASSYNEQFF

V gene: TRBV28
CDR3 protein: CASSFPGTGNGYTF

V gene: TRBV7-6
CDR3 protein: CASSGTLNTEAFF

V gene: TRBV4-1
CDR3 protein: CASSQEAATNEKLFF

V gene: TRBV10-2
CDR3 protein: CASKLLVLGGELFF

V gene: TRBV9
CDR3 protein: CASSIYGTAGEKLFF

V gene: TRBV10-2
CDR3 protein: CASRGTSGRRYNEQFF

V gene: TRBV11-3
CDR3 protein: CASSFRGLLLYF

V gene: TRBV6-6
CDR3 protein: CASSYRAGTNEQFF

V gene: TRBV9
CDR3 protein: CASSGLSGSSYNEQFF

V gene: TRBV30
CDR3 protein: CAWSVRGNSGNTIYF

V gene: TRBV10-2
CDR3 protein: CASSDPVPDTQYF

V gene: TRBV6-1
CDR3 protein: CAADPRTGLTYEQYF

V gene: TRBV7-9
CDR3 protein: CASSPLEYGYTF

V gene: TRBV5-6
CDR3 protein: CATKSPLGTGSSNEQFF

V gene: TRBV19
CDR3 protein: CASTEKNIQYF

V gene: TRBV5-1
CDR3 protein: CASSLGGTPNIQYF

V gene: TRBV7-8
CDR3 protein: CASTQVGPRDSEQFF

V gene: TRBV5-1
CDR3 protein: CASSGLAKNIQYF

V gene: TRBV19
CDR3 protein: CASSIAGDSNQPQHF

V gene: TRBV6-1
CDR3 protein: CVSTRGVAYEQYF

V gene: TRBV11-2
CDR3 protein: CASSYRDRGEKLFF

V gene: TRBV6-1
CDR3 protein: CASTTDSYNEQFF

V gene: TRBV11-3
CDR3 protein: CASSARTSGKRNEQFF

V gene: TRBV4-1
CDR3 protein: CASSQAPQGYQPQHF

V gene: TRBV27
CDR3 protein: CASSNSLNTEAFF

V gene: TRBV6-1
CDR3 protein: CASSEAGQYGYTF

V gene: TRBV5-1
CDR3 protein: CASSLVAGRAYEQYF

V gene: TRBV11-1
CDR3 protein: CASSLEVGRQFF

V gene: TRBV27
CDR3 protein: CASRRDLSSGNTIYF

V gene: TRBV7-8
CDR3 protein: CASSLGLRLAGGELFF

V gene: TRBV7-9
CDR3 protein: CASSSDRAPRSYYEQYF

V gene: TRBV30
CDR3 protein: CAWSYQGNTEAFF